These 22 T cell receptor beta chains came from one sample sequenced in a study of cytomegalovirus exposure and HLA in healthy donors. Use of 60 Vbeta and 13 Jbeta primers characterized the PCR. The method was immunoSEQ multiplex PCR; TCRdb's version includes in-frame clones alone and lacks a portion of them. The table lists about 140,000 clones, just under 85% of them singletons. Material: PBMCs. The receptors shown here come from a man aged 30 to 39 in good health and CMV-seropositive.

J is TRBJ2-7 and V is TRBV10-2, with a weak D call TRBD1 (6 bases). The germline CDR1 and CDR2 sequences are WSHSY and SAAADI. The V end lost 4 bases, the J end lost 0 bases, and 19 bases lay between the germline ends. This CDR3 comprises 17 residues. DNA of the CDR3: TGCGCCAGCAGTGCCATTGACCCGGGACATAACTCCTACGAGCAGTACTTC. Translation gives CASSAIDPGHNSYEQYF.

The chain couples TRBV2 to TRBJ1-3, with 7 bases that match TRBD1. Germline V gene data show CDR1 as SNHLY and CDR2 as FYNNEI. With V trimmed by 6 bases and J by 8 bases, 10 bases remained unmatched. This CDR3 has 14 amino acids. CDR3 in DNA: TGTGCCAGCAGCCCGACAGGGAACGGGTACACCATATATTTT. Translated, it gives CASSPTGNGYTIYF.

The chain employs TRBV5-6 and TRBJ2-3; unclear D gene. V dropped 3 bases and J dropped 5 bases, with 4 bases sitting between them. CDR3 length: 11 amino acids. Germline CDR1 reads SGHDT; CDR2 reads YYEEEE. The CDR3 DNA reads TGTGCCAGCAGCTCGGGAGATACGCAGTATTTT. This translates into CASSSGDTQYF.

The genes are TRBV18 and TRBJ1-3; TRBD1 agrees at 7 bases. J lost 0 bases, V lost 3 bases, and 14 bases had no gene match. The CDR3 has 19 residues. Germline-derived CDR1 and CDR2 are KGHSH and LQKENI. Here the CDR3 DNA reads TGTGCCAGCTCACCGCCTAACACCGGGACAGTTAACTCTGGAAACACCATATATTTT. Amino acids: CASSPPNTGTVNSGNTIYF.

The V and J genes are TRBV4-2 and TRBJ2-7; a possible D gene is TRBD2 (6 bases). CDR3 size: 13 residues. CDR1 is LGHNA and CDR2 is YNFKEQ in the germline V gene. V shed 3 bases and J shed 3 bases, with 9 bases lying between them. Here the CDR3 DNA reads TGTGCCAGCAGCCAGGGACTCCGCTACGAGCAGTACTTC. Translating gives CASSQGLRYEQYF.

This chain links TRBV7-9 with TRBJ1-6, with 7 bases identical to TRBD1. V lost 11 bases, J lost 8 bases, and 18 bases stayed unmatched. Germline lookup yields CDR1 SEHNR and CDR2 FQNEAQ (reference sequence). The CDR3 has 16 residues. This CDR3 is CAVKDREAASYSPLHF. CDR3 bases: TGTGCCGTAAAAGACAGGGAGGCTGCCTCTTATTCACCCCTCCACTTT. Full variable domain (rest looked up from reference TRBV7-9 and TRBJ1-6): DTGVSQNPRHKITKRGQNVTFRCDPISEHNRLYWYRQTLGQGPEFLTYFQNEAQLEKSRLLSDRFSAERPKGSFSTLEIQRTEQGDSAMYLCAVKDREAASYSPLHFGNGTRLTVT.

This clone was seen just once. The chain combines TRBV28 with TRBJ2-6; D not certain. Trimming took off 6 bases at V and 1 base at J, with 10 bases between the two ends. Germline V gene lookup returns CDR1 MDHEN and CDR2 SYDVKM. This CDR3 region has 15 residues. The CDR3 DNA reads as TGTGCCAGCAGCCCCCATCGGTCTGGGGCCAACGTCCTGACTTTC. Protein product: CASSPHRSGANVLTF.

CDR3 DNA sequence: TGTGCCAGTAGTAGAGATAGCGGGAGGAGAACAGATACGCAGTATTTT. Amino acid sequence: CASSRDSGRRTDTQYF. The chain couples TRBV19 to TRBJ2-3; TRBD2 matches at 10 bases. CDR1 LNHDA and CDR2 SQIVND come from the germline V gene (reference sequence). CDR3 size: 16 residues. V shed 4 bases and J 3 bases; nucleotides not matched to a gene: 7.

V gene TRBV2 combines with J gene TRBJ2-1, with 10 bases aligning to TRBD2. The length of the CDR3 is 15 residues. Trimming removed 1 base from V and 9 bases from J; junction bases left unmatched: 6. CDR1 and CDR2 from the germline V gene are SNHLY and FYNNEI. CDR3 residues: CASSEGLAGVGEQFF. The CDR3 DNA reads as TGTGCCAGCAGTGAAGGCCTAGCGGGAGTAGGTGAGCAGTTCTTC.

V gene TRBV28 combines with J gene TRBJ1-2, with TRBD1 identical over 9 bases. Germline CDR1 MDHEN, CDR2 SYDVKM. This CDR3 spans 14 amino acids. The V segment lost 7 bases and the J segment 4 bases; nucleotides outside the gene matches: 7. CDR3 in DNA: TGTGCCAGCACCTCGGGACAGGGAATCTATGGCTACACCTTC. This translates into CASTSGQGIYGYTF.

The gene calls are TRBV2 and TRBJ2-1; 8 bases match TRBD2. Germline lookup yields CDR1 SNHLY and CDR2 FYNNEI. V shed 1 base, J shed 6 bases, and the junction held 8 bases outside the gene matches. The CDR3 is made up of 16 amino acids. DNA of the CDR3: TGTGCCAGCAGTGAAGGGCTAGCGGGCCGTTTCAATGAGCAGTTCTTC. Its protein product is CASSEGLAGRFNEQFF.

The CDR3 bases are TGTGCCAGTGCCGACAGACGATCCTACAATGAGCAGTTCTTC. Translation gives CASADRRSYNEQFF. This chain connects TRBV19 to TRBJ2-1; tentative D call: TRBD1 (5 bases). Germline-derived CDR1 and CDR2 are LNHDA and SQIVND (reference sequence). Between the trimmed V and J ends, which lost 8 bases and 1 base, there was a span of 12 bases. The CDR3 runs to 14 residues.

The chain recombines TRBV19 with TRBJ2-2; D ambiguous. The CDR3 contains 15 residues. Germline values: CDR1 LNHDA, CDR2 SQIVND (reference sequence). The V end was cut by 7 bases, the J end by 0 bases, with 12 bases between. The CDR3 region is CASKVGVPNTGELFF. For the CDR3, the DNA is TGTGCCAGTAAGGTGGGCGTACCGAACACCGGGGAGCTGTTTTTT.

The rearrangement joins TRBV28 to TRBJ1-2, with D tentatively TRBD1 (5 bases). The length of the CDR3 is 12 residues. The germline V gene has CDR1 MDHEN and CDR2 SYDVKM. Trimming removed 6 bases at V and 6 bases at J, with 11 bases between. This chain's CDR3 is CASSLDKNGYTF. CDR3 bases: TGTGCCAGCAGCTTGGACAAAAATGGCTACACCTTC.

This clone appeared once. The chain employs TRBV27 and TRBJ1-1; D unclear. Germline V gives CDR1 MNHEY, CDR2 SMNVEV (reference sequence). V lost 0 bases to trimming and J lost 6 bases, with 8 bases between them. The CDR3 is made up of 13 amino acids. CDR3 in amino acids: CASSLSLVAEAFF. CDR3 sequence (DNA): TGTGCCAGCAGTTTATCGTTAGTGGCTGAAGCTTTCTTT.

As concerns this clone: Its ends do not fully match the called genes, so a read error is possible. The rearrangement uses TRBV11-2 and TRBJ2-4; tentative D call: TRBD2 (6 bases). The CDR3 consists of 13 residues. From germline, CDR1 is SGHAT and CDR2 FQNNGV. The CDR3 DNA sequence: TGTGCCAGCAGCTTAACAAGCGGGCGGGGATTTGGATTC. Translation gives CASSLTSGRGFGF.

The chain joins TRBV28 to TRBJ2-4; 8 bases agree with TRBD2. The CDR3 contains 15 residues. Trimming cost V 5 bases and J 3 bases; bases outside gene matches: 6. In germline, CDR1 is MDHEN, CDR2 SYDVKM. CDR3 in DNA: TGTGCCAGCAGTACCCCTGGGACTAGCAAAAACATTCAGTACTTC. It encodes CASSTPGTSKNIQYF.

This chain links TRBV7-9 with TRBJ1-4, with 9 bases fitting TRBD1. Unmatched junction bases numbered 8, after V lost 5 bases and J lost 7 bases. Germline V gene data show CDR1 as SEHNR and CDR2 as FQNEAQ (reference sequence). The CDR3 has 15 residues. The CDR3: CASSGGTGSPEKLFF. The CDR3 bases are TGTGCCAGCAGCGGCGGGACAGGGTCCCCTGAAAAACTGTTTTTT. Full variable domain (remainder filled in from reference TRBV7-9 and TRBJ1-4): DTGVSQNPRHKITKRGQNVTFRCDPISEHNRLYWYRQTLGQGPEFLTYFQNEAQLEKSRLLSDRFSAERPKGSFSTLEIQRTEQGDSAMYLCASSGGTGSPEKLFFGSGTQLSVL.

V is TRBV19 and J is TRBJ2-1; D is undetermined. Per germline, CDR1 LNHDA and CDR2 SQIVND (reference sequence). Deletions cut 2 bases from V and 9 bases from J, with 8 bases between. The CDR3 covers 12 residues. Here the CDR3 reads CASSISLGEQFF. CDR3 coding DNA: TGTGCCAGTAGTATATCTCTAGGTGAGCAGTTCTTC. Supplemented by reference TRBV19 and TRBJ2-1, the full variable domain reads DGGITQSPKYLFRKEGQNVTLSCEQNLNHDAMYWYRQDPGQGLRLIYYSQIVNDFQKGDIAEGYSVSREKKESFPLTVTSAQKNPTAFYLCASSISLGEQFFGPGTRLTVL.

Only a few counts were recorded for this clone. The V and J genes are TRBV6-5 and TRBJ2-5, with 9 bases identical to TRBD1. The CDR3 is 16 amino acids. Trimming removed 0 bases from V and 5 bases from J; junction bases left unmatched: 7. Germline values: CDR1 MNHEY, CDR2 SVGAGI. In DNA form, the CDR3 reads TGTGCCAGCAGTTACTCGAGAACAGGGGGCGGGGAGACCCAGTACTTC. Translation: CASSYSRTGGGETQYF.

The V gene is TRBV6-1, the J gene TRBJ1-3; D not certain. Between the trimmed V and J ends, which lost 1 base and 6 bases, there was a span of 13 bases. Per germline, CDR1 MNHNS and CDR2 SASEGT. The CDR3 is 15 amino acids. CDR3 amino acids: CASSEDRRSVNTIYF. The CDR3 nucleotides read TGTGCCAGCAGTGAAGACAGAAGGTCCGTAAACACCATATATTTT.

The gene calls are TRBV6-1 and TRBJ1-4; a weak D match, TRBD1 (5 bases). CDR1 is MNHNS and CDR2 is SASEGT in the germline V gene. The CDR3 is 15 residues long. Between the trimmed V and J ends, which lost 7 bases and 1 base, there was a span of 13 bases. CDR3 protein: CASKEGMETNEKLFF. As DNA, the CDR3 is TGTGCCAGCAAGGAGGGGATGGAAACTAATGAAAAACTGTTTTTT.